The present TCR beta chain was sequenced within a study of cytomegalovirus exposure and HLA in healthy donors. Regarding the study as a whole: The authors assumed roughly uniform sequencing depth across donors for presence/absence analyses. According to reports, the classifier identified cytomegalovirus status with high specificity and sensitivity. Later work found most CMV-associated TCR beta chains apparently HLA-restricted. In an earlier analysis, most TCR beta V segments were productive about 87% or about 30% of the time.

As concerns this clone: Its target is not known.

From germline, CDR1 is SGHRS and CDR2 YFSETQ. The germline V and J ends were trimmed by 5 bases and 3 bases, with 12 bases remaining between them. This CDR3 comprises 13 residues. PCR amplification relied on 60 Vbeta primers (plus 13 Jbeta primers). Clones were read by immunoSEQ multiplex PCR, and TCRdb kept only the in-frame ones, dropping some. The sample includes some 130,000 clones. This sequence joins TRBV5-1 and TRBJ2-7, with D possibly TRBD2 on 6 matching bases. Sequenced material: PBMCs. The sequence came from a woman aged 40-49 years in good health and CMV-seropositive. The CDR3 here is CASSLGGIYEQYF. CDR3 coding DNA: TGCGCCAGCAGTCTGGGCGGGATCTACGAGCAGTACTTC.